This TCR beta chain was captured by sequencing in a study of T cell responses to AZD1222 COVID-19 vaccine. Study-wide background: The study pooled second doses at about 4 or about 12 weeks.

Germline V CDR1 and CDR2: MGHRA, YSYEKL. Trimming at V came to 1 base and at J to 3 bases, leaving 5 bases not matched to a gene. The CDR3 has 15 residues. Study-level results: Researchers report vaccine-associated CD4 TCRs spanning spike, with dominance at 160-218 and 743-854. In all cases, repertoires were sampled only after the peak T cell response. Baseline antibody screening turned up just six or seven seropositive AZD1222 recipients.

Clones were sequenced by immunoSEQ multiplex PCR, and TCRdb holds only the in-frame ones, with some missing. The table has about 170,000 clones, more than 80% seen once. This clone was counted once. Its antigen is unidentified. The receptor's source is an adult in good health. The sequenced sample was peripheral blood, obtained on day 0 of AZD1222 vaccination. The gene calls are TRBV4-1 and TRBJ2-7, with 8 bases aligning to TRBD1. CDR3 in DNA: TGCGCCAGCAGCCAAGTGGATACAGGGGGCTACGAGCAGTACTTC. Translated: CASSQVDTGGYEQYF.